This entry lists 25 T cell receptor beta chains sequenced from one sample in a study of blood T cell repertoires in COVID-19 (dated by TCRdb to about 2020). Library preparation used the immunoSEQ multiplex PCR assay. TCRdb took over this immuneACCESS table, retaining in-frame rearrangements with V and J assigned. Such tables are incomplete; in checked studies, under half of the missing clones stem from an unresolved V gene, and the remainder is unexplained. Recorded for this sample are 97,000 or so clones; about nine tenths of them occurred a single time. The ten largest clones take up 5.1% of the sample. The sequenced material came from peripheral blood. All receptors come from a man in his forties or fifties with acute or convalescent COVID-19.

V is TRBV30 and J is TRBJ2-7; tentative D call: TRBD1 (7 bases). V lost 3 bases to trimming and J lost 0 bases, with 15 bases between them. Germline V lookup: CDR1 GTSNPN, CDR2 SVGIG (reference sequence). CDR3 size: 15 residues. DNA of the CDR3: TGTGCCTGGAGCGCGGGACAGAGGAGCTCCTACGAGCAGTACTTC. Its translation is CAWSAGQRSSYEQYF. Full variable domain (missing parts from reference TRBV30 and TRBJ2-7): SQTIHQWPATLVQPVGSPLSLECTVEGTSNPNLYWYRQAAGRGLQLLFYSVGIGQISSEVPQNLSASRPQDRQFILSSKKLLLSDSGFYLCAWSAGQRSSYEQYFGPGTRLTVT.

J is TRBJ2-1 and V is TRBV7-2, with TRBD2 identical over 10 bases. The CDR3 covers 16 residues. V gave up 1 base and J gave up 4 bases; unmatched junction bases: 4. CDR1 is SGHTA and CDR2 is FQGNSA in the germline V gene. The CDR3 DNA sequence: TGTGCCAGCAGCTTAGTAGGGACTAGCGAATACAATGAGCAGTTCTTC. Translating it yields CASSLVGTSEYNEQFF.

The rearrangement uses TRBV5-5 and TRBJ2-7, with D possibly being TRBD1 (6 bases). V was pared by 2 bases and J by 7 bases, with 25 bases between. Germline V gene lookup returns CDR1 SGHKS and CDR2 YYEKEE (reference sequence). CDR3 length: 17 residues. The CDR3 loop is CASSFAPRGPFSGEQYF. CDR3 in DNA: TGTGCCAGCAGCTTTGCGCCCAGGGGACCCTTTAGTGGTGAGCAGTACTTC.

This chain uses TRBV5-1 with TRBJ2-3; TRBD1 aligns across 8 bases. Germline lookup yields CDR1 SGHRS and CDR2 YFSETQ. The junction had 0 bases not matched to a gene; V was cut back by 0 bases and J by 3 bases. The CDR3 is 14 residues long. CDR3 loop: CASSLGTGTDTQYF. Written as DNA, the CDR3 is TGCGCCAGCAGCTTGGGGACAGGGACAGATACGCAGTATTTT.

V gene TRBV30 combines with J gene TRBJ1-1, with 9 positions matching TRBD1. Looked up from germline, CDR1 is GTSNPN and CDR2 is SVGIG (reference sequence). V was pared by 2 bases and J by 6 bases, with 7 bases of the junction left unmatched. The CDR3 runs to 14 residues. The CDR3 reads CAWSSRDRAPEAFF. CDR3 coding DNA: TGTGCCTGGAGTAGCCGGGACAGGGCCCCTGAAGCTTTCTTT.

The sample holds a few counts of this clone. The chain combines TRBV11-3 with TRBJ1-3; weak D call: TRBD1 (6 bases). CDR1 SGHNT and CDR2 YENEEA come from the germline V gene. Trimming cost V 3 bases and J 0 bases, with 9 bases left between them. This CDR3 comprises 15 residues. The chain's CDR3 is CASSFRTASGNTIYF. CDR3 nucleotide sequence: TGTGCCAGCAGCTTTAGGACAGCCTCTGGAAACACCATATATTTT. Complete variable domain (other parts from reference TRBV11-3 and TRBJ1-3): EAGVVQSPRYKIIEKKQPVAFWCNPISGHNTLYWYLQNLGQGPELLIRYENEEAVDDSQLPKDRFSAERLKGVDSTLKIQPAELGDSAVYLCASSFRTASGNTIYFGEGSWLTVV.

Many counts were recorded for this clone. CDR3 DNA: TGTGCCAGCAGCCCCTTGGGTGGGAGGGCGATGGAGACCCAGTACTTC. Encoded protein: CASSPLGGRAMETQYF. The J gene is TRBJ2-5, the V gene TRBV9, with TRBD2 identical over 7 bases. Germline values: CDR1 SGDLS, CDR2 YYNGEE. This CDR3 spans 16 amino acids. After removal of 4 bases from V and 5 bases from J, the junction contained 14 bases not matched to a gene.

The J gene is TRBJ2-2, the V gene TRBV24-1; no clear D gene. This CDR3 has 13 amino acids. The germline V gene has CDR1 KGHDR and CDR2 SFDVKD. Trimming removed 5 bases at V and 2 bases at J, with 5 bases between. The CDR3, as DNA: TGTGCCACCAGTGGACATAACACCGGGGAGCTGTTTTTT. It specifies CATSGHNTGELFF.

The chain has TRBV21-1 and TRBJ2-7; the table's D call, TRBD1, has no DNA check behind it. TRBV21-1 is a documented pseudogene. This CDR3 region has 16 residues. The chain's CDR3 is CASSTLIDRGPYEQYF. CDR3 sequence (DNA): TGTGCCAGCAGCACCTTGATTGACAGGGGTCCCTACGAGCAGTACTTC.

The chain joins TRBV27 to TRBJ2-5; a weak D match, TRBD2 (6 bases). The CDR3 sequence is 13 residues long. The V and J ends lost 4 bases and 7 bases respectively, with 13 bases between them. Germline CDR1 is MNHEY and CDR2 is SMNVEV (reference sequence). CDR3 DNA sequence: TGTGCCAGCAGTTCCGGCCCCGGGGGGACCCAGTACTTC. Translated, it gives CASSSGPGGTQYF.

The chain links TRBV7-2 to TRBJ2-2, with 8 bases identical to TRBD1. Germline trimming cut 5 bases from V and 6 bases from J; bases unmatched to any gene: 5. Germline V gene lookup returns CDR1 SGHTA and CDR2 FQGNSA. The CDR3 covers 14 residues. CDR3 residues: CASSPDRVAGELFF. In nucleotides, the CDR3 is TGTGCCAGCAGCCCGGACAGGGTTGCCGGGGAGCTGTTTTTT. Full variable domain (outside the CDR3, taken from reference TRBV7-2 and TRBJ2-2): GAGVSQSPSNKVTEKGKDVELRCDPISGHTALYWYRQSLGQGLEFLIYFQGNSAPDKSGLPSDRFSAERTGGSVSTLTIQRTQQEDSAVYLCASSPDRVAGELFFGEGSRLTVL.

This clone showed up many times. This chain joins TRBV7-2 and TRBJ2-7, with 7 positions matching TRBD1. The CDR3 runs 15 residues. The ends lost 1 base at V and 4 bases at J; junction bases unmatched: 7. Germline CDR1 and CDR2: SGHTA and FQGNSA. The CDR3 sequence: CASSLDTGEGYEQYF. CDR3 DNA: TGTGCCAGCAGCTTAGATACAGGGGAAGGATACGAGCAGTACTTC.

The chain has TRBV7-9 and TRBJ2-3, with D tentatively TRBD1 (5 bases). Germline CDR1 and CDR2: SEHNR and FQNEAQ (reference sequence). Trimming left V 5 bases short and J 2 bases short, with 17 bases between. This CDR3 comprises 16 residues. The CDR3 region is CASSPPDRHNTDTQYF. The CDR3 DNA reads TGTGCCAGCAGCCCCCCCGACAGACACAACACAGATACGCAGTATTTT. The full variable domain, rest sourced from reference TRBV7-9 and TRBJ2-3, is DTGVSQNPRHKITKRGQNVTFRCDPISEHNRLYWYRQTLGQGPEFLTYFQNEAQLEKSRLLSDRFSAERPKGSFSTLEIQRTEQGDSAMYLCASSPPDRHNTDTQYFGPGTRLTVL.

The rearrangement uses TRBV5-1 and TRBJ2-5, with TRBD1 matching 12 bases. The V segment lost 4 bases and the J segment 5 bases; nucleotides outside the gene matches: 6. The CDR3 loop spans 15 amino acids. Germline CDR1 is SGHRS and CDR2 is YFSETQ. As DNA, the CDR3 is TGCGCCAGCAGCGTGGGACAGGGGGCGCGGGAGACCCAGTACTTC. It is translated as CASSVGQGARETQYF.

The rearrangement links TRBV11-2 to TRBJ1-2, with a tentative D call TRBD1 (5 bases). This CDR3 is 17 amino acids long. V was trimmed by 0 bases and J by 0 bases, leaving 14 bases between them. Germline V gene sequence: CDR1 SGHAT, CDR2 FQNNGV. The CDR3, as DNA: TGTGCCAGCAGCTTAGATGCGGGGGTAGGCTCTAACTATGGCTACACCTTC. Translating gives CASSLDAGVGSNYGYTF.

The chain combines TRBV11-2 with TRBJ1-2; TRBD1 matches 9 bases. The CDR3 runs 14 residues. CDR1 is SGHAT, CDR2 FQNNGV, per germline. After removal of 4 bases from V and 8 bases from J, the junction contained 8 bases not matched to a gene. The CDR3, as DNA: TGTGCCAGCAGCTCCGGGACAGGGAGTCGGGGCTACACCTTC. Translating it yields CASSSGTGSRGYTF.

The V and J genes are TRBV12-5 and TRBJ1-4, with 7 bases that match TRBD1. V was pared by 1 base and J by 5 bases, with 4 bases of the junction left unmatched. The CDR3 has 15 amino acids. The germline V gene encodes CDR1 LGHNT and CDR2 FRNRAP. CDR3 in amino acids: CASGLGATGNEKLFF. CDR3 sequence (DNA): TGTGCTAGTGGTTTGGGGGCGACAGGGAATGAAAAACTGTTTTTT.

Only one count was recorded for this clone. This sequence joins TRBV12-5 and TRBJ1-5; D may be TRBD1 (6 bases). V shed 0 bases and J shed 9 bases, with 18 bases lying between them. The CDR3 is 16 amino acids. Germline V CDR1 and CDR2: LGHNT, FRNRAP. CDR3 residues: CASGLVRGPDRRPQHF. Here the CDR3 DNA reads TGTGCTAGTGGTTTGGTACGGGGACCGGACAGAAGGCCCCAGCATTTT.

This chain joins TRBV2 and TRBJ1-2; D remains ambiguous. The V and J ends lost 4 bases and 4 bases respectively, with 13 bases between them. This CDR3 region has 14 residues. Per the germline V gene, CDR1 is SNHLY and CDR2 is FYNNEI. The DNA for the CDR3 is TGTGCCAGCAGTGTATTGGGCAATGCCTATGGCTACACCTTC. Its translation: CASSVLGNAYGYTF.

The chain is built from TRBV5-5 and TRBJ1-2, with D perhaps matching TRBD1 (6 bases). From germline, CDR1 is SGHKS and CDR2 YYEKEE (reference sequence). The ends were cut back, 4 bases at V and 8 bases at J, with 18 bases in the middle. CDR3 length equals 14 residues. The CDR3 nucleotides are TGTGCCAGCAGCCCGGCGACAGGTTACATCGGCTACACCTTC. This translates into CASSPATGYIGYTF.

The rearrangement uses TRBV18 and TRBJ1-1, with D maybe TRBD1 (5 bases). The germline V gene has CDR1 KGHSH and CDR2 LQKENI. Trimming removed 1 base at V and 3 bases at J, with 12 bases between. The CDR3 has 15 amino acids. The CDR3 sequence is CASSPRGVWDTEAFF. Here the CDR3 DNA reads TGTGCCAGCTCACCACGGGGGGTTTGGGACACTGAAGCTTTCTTT.

The chain joins TRBV6-2 or TRBV6-3 to TRBJ2-5, with 11 nucleotides matching TRBD2. The trim removed 6 bases at V and 5 bases at J, leaving 17 bases unmatched. This CDR3 has 18 residues. The germline gives CDR1 MNHEY, CDR2 SVGEGT. The CDR3 spells CASSLLAGESGRWETQYF. The DNA for the CDR3 is TGTGCCAGCAGCTTACTAGCGGGAGAATCAGGACGGTGGGAGACCCAGTACTTC.

The V call is TRBV5-6, the J call TRBJ2-7; 11 bases align to TRBD2. CDR1 and CDR2 (germline): SGHDT, YYEEEE. The CDR3 covers 15 residues. V trimming: 4 bases; J trimming: 1 base; junction bases outside the gene matches: 4. The CDR3 nucleotides are TGTGCCAGCAGCCGAAGACTAGCGGGATCCTACGAGCAGTACTTC. It encodes CASSRRLAGSYEQYF.

The gene calls are TRBV12-3 or TRBV12-4 and TRBJ2-7; 9 nucleotides line up with TRBD2. The CDR3 runs 13 residues. Unmatched junction bases numbered 7, after V lost 10 bases and J lost 3 bases. The DNA of the CDR3 is TGTGCCACGTCTAGCGGGACAAACTACGAGCAGTACTTC. This codes for CATSSGTNYEQYF.

The chain joins TRBV7-2 to TRBJ2-3, with 16 bases lining up with TRBD2. V lost 5 bases and J lost 4; bases outside the gene matches: 9. This CDR3 is built from 18 residues. Germline V gives CDR1 SGHTA, CDR2 FQGNSA. For the CDR3, the DNA is TGTGCCAGCAGCCAGAGGGGACTAGCGGGAGGGCCCGCAGATACGCAGTATTTT. This encodes CASSQRGLAGGPADTQYF.